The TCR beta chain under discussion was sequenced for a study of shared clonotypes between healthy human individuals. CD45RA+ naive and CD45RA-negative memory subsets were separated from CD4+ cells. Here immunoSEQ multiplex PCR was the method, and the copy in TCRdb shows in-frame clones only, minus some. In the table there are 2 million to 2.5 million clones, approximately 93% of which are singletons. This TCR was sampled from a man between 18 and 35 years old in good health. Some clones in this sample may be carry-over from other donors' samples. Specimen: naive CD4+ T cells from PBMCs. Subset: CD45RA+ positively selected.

CDR3 DNA sequence: TGTGCCAGCAGCTTGGGACTAGCGAACGAGCAGTACTTC. Protein: CASSLGLANEQYF. The chain links TRBV11-2 to TRBJ2-7, with 10 bases aligning to TRBD2. V lost 3 bases to trimming and J lost 5 bases; unmatched junction nucleotides: 1. This CDR3 region has 13 residues. The V gene's germline CDR1 is SGHAT and CDR2 FQNNGV. Using reference TRBV11-2 and TRBJ2-7 for the parts outside the CDR3, the full variable domain is EAGVAQSPRYKIIEKRQSVAFWCNPISGHATLYWYQQILGQGPKLLIQFQNNGVVDDSQLPKDRFSAERLKGVDSTLKIQPAKLEDSAVYLCASSLGLANEQYFGPGTRLTVT.